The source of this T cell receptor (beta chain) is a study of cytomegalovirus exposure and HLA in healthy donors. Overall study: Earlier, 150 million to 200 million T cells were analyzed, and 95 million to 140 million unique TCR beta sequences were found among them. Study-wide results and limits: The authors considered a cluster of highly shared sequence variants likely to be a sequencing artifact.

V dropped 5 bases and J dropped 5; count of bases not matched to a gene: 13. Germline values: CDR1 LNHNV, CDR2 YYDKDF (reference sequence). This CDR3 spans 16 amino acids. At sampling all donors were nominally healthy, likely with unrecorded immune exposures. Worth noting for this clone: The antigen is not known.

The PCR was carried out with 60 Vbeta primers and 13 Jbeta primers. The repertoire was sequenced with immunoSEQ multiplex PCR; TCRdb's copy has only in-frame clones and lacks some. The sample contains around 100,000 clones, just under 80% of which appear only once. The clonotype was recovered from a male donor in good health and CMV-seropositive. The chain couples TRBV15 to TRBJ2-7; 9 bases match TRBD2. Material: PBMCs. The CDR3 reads CATSPLRTSASHEQYF. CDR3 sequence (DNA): TGTGCCACCAGCCCACTAAGGACTAGCGCTTCGCACGAGCAGTACTTC.